These 30 T cell receptor beta chains were sequenced from one sample in a study of technical replicates of blood from a handful of donors. Some clones are missing from TCRdb's copy, which holds only in-frame ones; the method was immunoSEQ multiplex PCR. In the table there are about 94,000 clones, approximately 95% of which are singletons. The sample was T cells isolated from PBMCs. The source of these receptors is a human donor in good health.

The genes are TRBV7-3 and TRBJ1-1; 9 bases line up with TRBD1. Trimming took 5 bases from V and 7 from J; bases not matched to a gene: 14. Germline-derived CDR1 and CDR2 are SGHTA and FQGTGA. This CDR3 has 16 residues. CDR3 loop: CASSLQGGQGINEAFF. The DNA of the CDR3 is TGTGCCAGCAGCCTACAGGGGGGACAGGGCATAAATGAAGCTTTCTTT.

V and J are TRBV4-2 and TRBJ1-2, with 9 bases matching TRBD1. This CDR3 is built from 18 residues. In germline, CDR1 is LGHNA, CDR2 YNFKEQ. V lost 2 bases to trimming and J lost 6 bases; unmatched junction nucleotides: 16. As DNA, the CDR3 is TGTGCCAGCAGCCAAAGTGGGGACAGGGACTCTAGGTTGGATGGCTACACCTTC. This gives the protein CASSQSGDRDSRLDGYTF.

The chain recombines TRBV23-1 with TRBJ1-1; 11 bases agree with TRBD1. TRBV23-1 is placed among ORFs of uncertain function. V was clipped by 4 bases and J by 3 bases; unmatched bases: 7. This CDR3 region has 16 residues. Written as DNA, the CDR3 is TGCGCCAGCAGTCCCGGACAGGGGGCTCGGGACACTGAAGCTTTCTTT. This codes for CASSPGQGARDTEAFF.

The DNA for the CDR3 is TGCGCCAGCAGCTCGAGGGGGACAGAGAATGAAAAACTGTTTTTT. Amino acids: CASSSRGTENEKLFF. The rearrangement links TRBV5-1 to TRBJ1-4, with TRBD1 identical over 7 bases. With 3 bases clipped from V and 5 bases from J, the junction kept 7 bases outside the gene matches. Per the germline V gene, CDR1 is SGHRS and CDR2 is YFSETQ. This CDR3 is built from 15 residues.

The chain joins TRBV19 to TRBJ1-6; no reliable D call. V was shortened by 0 bases and J by 7 bases, with 10 bases between the two germline ends. This CDR3 has 15 amino acids. Germline-derived CDR1 and CDR2 are LNHDA and SQIVND (reference sequence). CDR3 nucleotides: TGTGCCAGTAGTATAGATCACAGTTTAAATTCACCCCTCCACTTT. It codes for CASSIDHSLNSPLHF.

The rearrangement uses TRBV27 and TRBJ2-5, with D maybe TRBD1 (5 bases). The V end was cut by 6 bases, the J end by 0 bases, with 8 bases between. This CDR3 contains 13 residues. In germline, CDR1 is MNHEY, CDR2 SMNVEV (reference sequence). The CDR3, as DNA: TGTGCCAGCAGAGGGGCCAACCAAGAGACCCAGTACTTC. Amino acid sequence: CASRGANQETQYF.

V and J are TRBV29-1 and TRBJ1-5; the D gene is possibly TRBD1 (5 bases). Germline CDR1 is SQVTM and CDR2 is ANQGSEA. CDR3 size: 12 residues. V lost 7 bases to trimming and J lost 9 bases, with 16 bases between them. The DNA for the CDR3 is TGCAGCGCAACGGTGTCGGGGGGGCCCCAGCATTTT. Translating it yields CSATVSGGPQHF.

The gene calls are TRBV6-1 and TRBJ2-1, with D maybe TRBD2 (7 bases). The CDR3 totals 12 residues. The V gene lost 8 bases and the J gene lost 7 bases, with 12 bases spanning the gap. Germline V gene sequence: CDR1 MNHNS, CDR2 SASEGT. The CDR3 protein is CASGGAANEQFF. The CDR3 DNA follows: TGTGCCAGCGGGGGGGCGGCGAATGAGCAGTTCTTC.

The chain uses TRBV7-8 and TRBJ2-5, with 13 positions matching TRBD2. Germline CDR1 reads SGHVS; CDR2 reads FQNEAQ. There are 20 residues in the CDR3. Trimming took 5 bases from V and 2 from J; bases not matched to a gene: 17. The CDR3 protein is CASSPRAIPTSGGAQETQYF. In DNA form, the CDR3 reads TGTGCCAGCAGCCCGAGGGCCATCCCTACTAGCGGGGGGGCTCAAGAGACCCAGTACTTC.

This chain joins TRBV28 and TRBJ1-5, with 7 bases identical to TRBD1. Germline values: CDR1 MDHEN, CDR2 SYDVKM. This CDR3 is 13 amino acids long. Unmatched junction bases numbered 6, after V lost 10 bases and J lost 3 bases. CDR3 bases: TGTGCCACCTTACAGGGGACCAATCAGCCCCAGCATTTT. It translates to CATLQGTNQPQHF.

This chain joins TRBV6-6 and TRBJ1-1, with D unclear. The germline gives CDR1 MNHNY, CDR2 SVGAGI (reference sequence). The CDR3 contains 15 residues. Between the trimmed V and J ends, which lost 5 bases and 3 bases, there was a span of 16 bases. The CDR3 DNA reads TGTGCCAGCAGTCCCAATTATGCCGAGGACACTGAAGCTTTCTTT. Translated: CASSPNYAEDTEAFF.

The V gene is TRBV20-1, the J gene TRBJ2-7; D perhaps matches TRBD2 (6 bases). The CDR3 spans 11 residues. The germline gives CDR1 DFQATT, CDR2 SNEGSKA (reference sequence). Trimming shortened V by 7 bases and J by 4 bases, and 11 bases separated the two germline ends. CDR3 DNA sequence: TGCAGTGGGCAGACTAGTTACGAGCAGTACTTC. The encoded protein is CSGQTSYEQYF.

The genes are TRBV6-6 and TRBJ1-5, with a tentative D call TRBD1 (5 bases). The V end was cut by 5 bases, the J end by 4 bases, with 12 bases between. The CDR3 length is 14 residues. Germline V lookup: CDR1 MNHNY, CDR2 SVGAGI (reference sequence). The CDR3 region has the DNA TGTGCCAGCAGTAGGGGATTTGGGAATCAGCCCCAGCATTTT. This codes for CASSRGFGNQPQHF.

The CDR3 DNA reads TGTGCCAGTAGTTCGGGCAGGGTAACTGAAGCTTTCTTT. This codes for CASSSGRVTEAFF. The chain joins TRBV19 to TRBJ1-1; possibly TRBD1 for D (5 bases). V gave up 5 bases and J gave up 5 bases, with 12 bases separating them. The length of the CDR3 is 13 residues. Germline V CDR1 and CDR2: LNHDA, SQIVND (reference sequence).

CDR3 DNA: TGTGCCAGCATTAGTTATAGAATAGGGGGCCCTCAGCCCCAGCATTTT. Its protein product is CASISYRIGGPQPQHF. V usage is TRBV28 and J usage is TRBJ1-5; 7 bases fit TRBD1. The CDR3 consists of 16 residues. J was trimmed by 6 bases and V by 7 bases; bases with no gene match: 15. Germline CDR1 and CDR2: MDHEN and SYDVKM.

This clone was detected once. J is TRBJ2-7 and V is TRBV30, with a weak D call TRBD1 (6 bases). V was cut by 7 bases and J by 6 bases, with 16 bases left in between. CDR1 and CDR2 from the germline V gene are GTSNPN and SVGIG (reference sequence). This CDR3 is built from 12 residues. DNA of the CDR3: TGTGCCTCCCCCGGACAGCTGGGCGAGCAGTACTTC. Translated, it gives CASPGQLGEQYF.

V is TRBV11-3 and J is TRBJ2-1, with D maybe TRBD2 (6 bases). Germline V gene sequence: CDR1 SGHNT, CDR2 YENEEA. Trimming shortened V by 6 bases and J by 7 bases, and 13 bases separated the two germline ends. CDR3 length equals 13 residues. The CDR3 loop is CASSSSEGNEQFF. For the CDR3, the DNA is TGTGCCAGCAGTTCCTCGGAGGGGAATGAGCAGTTCTTC.

The chain has TRBV5-1 and TRBJ2-1; 13 nucleotides match TRBD2. The trim removed 1 base at V and 6 bases at J, leaving 7 bases unmatched. The CDR3 totals 17 residues. Germline CDR1 reads SGHRS; CDR2 reads YFSETQ. The CDR3 DNA reads TGCGCCAGCAGCTTGACTAGCGGGGGGGCCGTGGTCAATGAGCAGTTCTTC. It translates to CASSLTSGGAVVNEQFF.

The V and J genes are TRBV30 and TRBJ1-6; TRBD1 matches at 8 bases. CDR3 length: 13 amino acids. V gave up 8 bases and J gave up 8 bases; unmatched junction bases: 8. Germline V gene lookup returns CDR1 GTSNPN and CDR2 SVGIG (reference sequence). In DNA, the CDR3 is TGTGCCGTTTACTACAGGGGGGATTCACCCCTCCACTTT. Translated, it gives CAVYYRGDSPLHF.

CDR3 amino acids: CASSLTDRIGTEAFF. The CDR3 DNA is TGCGCCAGCAGCCTAACCGACAGGATCGGAACTGAAGCTTTCTTT. This chain uses TRBV5-1 with TRBJ1-1; D perhaps matches TRBD1 (6 bases). Trimming took off 4 bases at V and 5 bases at J, with 18 bases between the two ends. Germline assignment: CDR1 SGHRS and CDR2 YFSETQ. This CDR3 contains 15 residues.

The chain carries TRBV7-3 and TRBJ1-2; a possible D gene is TRBD1 (5 bases). CDR3 length equals 13 residues. CDR1 is SGHTA and CDR2 is FQGTGA in the germline V gene. Trimming left V 6 bases short and J 4 bases short, with 12 bases between. CDR3 sequence (DNA): TGTGCCAGCAGGGGGCGCGGAACCTATGGCTACACCTTC. Translation: CASRGRGTYGYTF.

In the case of this clone: Its ends do not fully match the called genes, so a read error is possible. This chain links TRBV25-1 with TRBJ1-2, with TRBD1 identical over 8 bases. The CDR3 extends over 14 amino acids. Germline loops: CDR1 MGHDK, CDR2 SYGVNS. In nucleotides, the CDR3 is TGTGCCAGCAGTGAAAGTGCCAGGGGGCATGGGTACACCTTC. Protein: CASSESARGHGYTF.

This clone was seen just once. The DNA for the CDR3 is TGTGCCACCAGCAGAGGGACTAGTTCTATCGAGGAGCAGTTCTTC. It specifies CATSRGTSSIEEQFF. The V call is TRBV15, the J call TRBJ2-1, with 7 bases aligning to TRBD2. Germline CDR1 and CDR2: LNHNV and YYDKDF (reference sequence). This CDR3 comprises 15 residues. The V gene end was trimmed by 1 base and the J gene end by 10 bases; junction bases not matched to a gene: 10. Combining the CDR3 with reference TRBV15 and TRBJ2-1 gives the whole variable domain DAMVIQNPRYQVTQFGKPVTLSCSQTLNHNVMYWYQQKSSQAPKLLFHYYDKDFNNEADTPDNFQSRRPNTSFCFLDIRSPGLGDTAMYLCATSRGTSSIEEQFFGPGTRLTVL.

This chain uses TRBV6-6 with TRBJ2-1; D may be TRBD1 (6 bases). The CDR3 is 15 residues long. V lost 7 bases to trimming and J lost 2 bases, with 15 bases between them. The germline CDR1 and CDR2 sequences are MNHNY and SVGAGI (reference sequence). The CDR3 bases are TGTGCCAGCACCAAAAGGGACAAAACCTACAATGAGCAGTTCTTC. It yields the protein CASTKRDKTYNEQFF.

Turning to this clone: The junction shows a germline mismatch at one end, possibly a read error. The rearrangement joins TRBV30 to TRBJ1-1; 8 bases map to TRBD1. The CDR3 consists of 10 residues. Germline lookup yields CDR1 GTSNPN and CDR2 SVGIG (reference sequence). The CDR3 DNA reads TGTGCCTCCATCGCGGGACAGGTGAAATTT. This gives the protein CASIAGQVKF. Full variable domain (remainder filled in from reference TRBV30 and TRBJ1-1): SQTIHQWPATLVQPVGSPLSLECTVEGTSNPNLYWYRQAAGRGLQLLFYSVGIGQISSEVPQNLSASRPQDRQFILSSKKLLLSDSGFYLCASIAGQVKFGQGTRLTVV.

The chain recombines TRBV7-9 with TRBJ2-2, with TRBD2 matching over 11 bases. The ends lost 5 bases at V and 1 base at J; junction bases unmatched: 3. The CDR3 contains 16 residues. Germline CDR1 reads SEHNR; CDR2 reads FQNEAQ (reference sequence). CDR3 sequence: CASSPTSGRNTGELFF. DNA of the CDR3: TGTGCCAGCAGCCCTACTAGCGGGAGGAACACCGGGGAGCTGTTTTTT.

The count of this clone is one. The V and J genes are TRBV15 and TRBJ2-2, with D possibly being TRBD1 (5 bases). The length of the CDR3 is 14 residues. Germline V gene lookup returns CDR1 LNHNV and CDR2 YYDKDF (reference sequence). The ends were cut back, 0 bases at V and 6 bases at J, with 8 bases in the middle. CDR3 amino acids: CATSREGDPGELFF. CDR3 nucleotide sequence: TGTGCCACCAGCAGAGAAGGGGATCCCGGGGAGCTGTTTTTT. Variable domain in full (rest from reference TRBV15 and TRBJ2-2): DAMVIQNPRYQVTQFGKPVTLSCSQTLNHNVMYWYQQKSSQAPKLLFHYYDKDFNNEADTPDNFQSRRPNTSFCFLDIRSPGLGDTAMYLCATSREGDPGELFFGEGSRLTVL.

This chain uses TRBV11-3 with TRBJ2-1; D perhaps matches TRBD2 (5 bases). Trimming pared 4 bases from V and 0 bases from J, leaving 10 bases between. This CDR3 region has 15 residues. In germline, CDR1 is SGHNT, CDR2 YENEEA. The CDR3 bases are TGTGCCAGCAGCTCGAGCGGAGTCTCCTACAATGAGCAGTTCTTC. Protein: CASSSSGVSYNEQFF.

The rearrangement uses TRBV11-2 and TRBJ1-1; tentatively, D is TRBD1 (5 bases). Trimming shortened V by 2 bases and J by 4 bases, and 11 bases separated the two germline ends. This CDR3 has 14 residues. Germline V gene lookup returns CDR1 SGHAT and CDR2 FQNNGV. For the CDR3, the DNA is TGTGCCAGCAGCTTAATAGGGGCGAGCACTGAAGCTTTCTTT. Translation gives CASSLIGASTEAFF. Drawing the rest from reference TRBV11-2 and TRBJ1-1, the complete variable domain is EAGVAQSPRYKIIEKRQSVAFWCNPISGHATLYWYQQILGQGPKLLIQFQNNGVVDDSQLPKDRFSAERLKGVDSTLKIQPAKLEDSAVYLCASSLIGASTEAFFGQGTRLTVV.

This clone came up a few times. V gene TRBV28 combines with J gene TRBJ1-1; D is undetermined. The V gene's germline CDR1 is MDHEN and CDR2 SYDVKM. The ends were cut back, 5 bases at V and 5 bases at J, with 15 bases in the middle. The CDR3 length is 14 residues. This CDR3 reads CASSPRREVTEAFF. As DNA, the CDR3 is TGTGCCAGCAGTCCCCGGAGGGAGGTGACTGAAGCTTTCTTT.